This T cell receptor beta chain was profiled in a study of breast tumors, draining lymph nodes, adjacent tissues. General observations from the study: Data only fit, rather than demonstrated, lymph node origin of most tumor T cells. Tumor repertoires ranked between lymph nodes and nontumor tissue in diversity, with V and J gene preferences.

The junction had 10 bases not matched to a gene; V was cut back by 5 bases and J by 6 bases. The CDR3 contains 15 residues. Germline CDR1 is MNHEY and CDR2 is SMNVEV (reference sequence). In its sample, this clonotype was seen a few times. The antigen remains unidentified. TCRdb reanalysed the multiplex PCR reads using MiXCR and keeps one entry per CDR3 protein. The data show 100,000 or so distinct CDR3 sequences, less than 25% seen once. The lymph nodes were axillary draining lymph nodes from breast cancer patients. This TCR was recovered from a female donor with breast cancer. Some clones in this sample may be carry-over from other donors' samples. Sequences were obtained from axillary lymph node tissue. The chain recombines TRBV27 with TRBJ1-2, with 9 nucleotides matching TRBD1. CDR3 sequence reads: CASSTGGRGGHGYTF. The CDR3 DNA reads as TGTGCCAGCAGTACAGGGGGCAGGGGGGGCCATGGCTACACCTTC.